These 5 T cell receptor beta chains were all obtained from the same sample, sequenced in a study of early T cells in non-severe SARS-CoV-2 infection. TCRdb recomputed calls from the 5' RACE reads with MiXCR, one row per CDR3 protein. The sample contains 80,000 or so distinct CDR3 sequences, approximately 12% of which appear only once. The sequenced material came from whole blood. The receptors here all came from an adult who was a healthcare worker with PCR-confirmed SARS-CoV-2 infection or an uninfected control (not recorded which).

The chain has TRBV4-1 and TRBJ1-1; D is possibly TRBD1 (6 bases). Trimming took 0 bases from V and 3 from J, leaving 11 bases between them. Per the germline V gene, CDR1 is MGHRA and CDR2 is YSYEKL. CDR3 length equals 15 residues. CDR3 loop: CASSQDGGQDTEAFF. In DNA, the CDR3 is TGCGCCAGCAGCCAAGATGGGGGGCAGGACACTGAAGCTTTCTTT.

The chain is built from TRBV5-6 and TRBJ1-2; D remains ambiguous. Germline CDR1 reads SGHDT; CDR2 reads YYEEEE. This CDR3 contains 14 residues. V was pared by 2 bases and J by 2 bases, with 10 bases between. The CDR3: CASSLDLANYGYTF. CDR3 bases: TGTGCCAGCAGCTTAGACCTAGCGAACTATGGCTACACCTTC.

The chain joins TRBV28 to TRBJ2-1; no clear D. Germline CDR1 and CDR2: MDHEN and SYDVKM. Deletions cut 5 bases from V and 5 bases from J, with 10 bases between. The CDR3 sequence is 13 residues long. The chain's CDR3 is CASSPPSDNEQFF. For the CDR3, the DNA is TGTGCCAGCAGTCCCCCTAGTGACAATGAGCAGTTCTTC. The whole variable domain, filled in from reference TRBV28 and TRBJ2-1, reads DVKVTQSSRYLVKRTGEKVFLECVQDMDHENMFWYRQDPGLGLRLIYFSYDVKMKEKGDIPEGYSVSREKKERFSLILESASTNQTSMYLCASSPPSDNEQFFGPGTRLTVL.

The genes are TRBV7-9 and TRBJ1-2; TRBD1 matches at 8 bases. The CDR3 is 16 residues long. Trimming took 3 bases from V and 3 from J; bases not matched to a gene: 9. The germline gives CDR1 SEHNR, CDR2 FQNEAQ (reference sequence). The CDR3 sequence: CASSFPGQGRDYGYTF. The CDR3 coding sequence is TGTGCCAGCAGCTTCCCAGGACAGGGAAGGGACTATGGCTACACCTTC.

This chain links TRBV7-3 with TRBJ2-3; a weak D match, TRBD2 (5 bases). CDR1 SGHTA and CDR2 FQGTGA come from the germline V gene. CDR3 length: 14 residues. V was clipped by 5 bases and J by 0 bases, with 9 bases between them. In nucleotides, the CDR3 is TGTGCCAGCAGCAGGACGGGGAGCACAGATACGCAGTATTTT. Protein sequence: CASSRTGSTDTQYF.